The rows below give T cell receptor beta chains drawn from one sample of a study of blood T cell repertoires in COVID-19. Sequencing used immunoSEQ multiplex PCR; TCRdb keeps in-frame clones, though not all of them. The repertoire has 200,000 to 250,000 clones, 89% of them found once; the top ten carry around 6.9%. Sequencing input: peripheral blood. The receptors here all came from a man between 60 and 70 years old who had recovered from COVID-19. Each CDR3 is given with its conserved first and last residue. A D gene is named only where the DNA matches it firmly. Where a row states a size, it is once, few, many or the class of an expanded clone; other rows omit it.

d_gene	len	abundance	v_gene	j_gene	CDR3aa	CDR3nt
NA	13	NA	TRBV30	TRBJ2-7	CAWSPRGSYEQYF	TGTGCCTGGAGTCCCCGCGGAAGCTACGAGCAGTACTTC
NA	14	once	TRBV3-1/TRBV3-2	TRBJ2-7	CASSQEGRGYEQYF	TGTGCCAGCAGCCAAGAGGGCAGGGGATACGAGCAGTACTTC
TRBD1	16	NA	TRBV7-9	TRBJ1-2	CASSPPTTGVPYGYTF	TGTGCCAGCAGCCCCCCGACGACAGGGGTGCCCTATGGCTACACCTTC
NA	13	NA	TRBV7-9	TRBJ1-2	CASSFRASYGYTF	TGTGCCAGCAGCTTCAGGGCTAGCTATGGCTACACCTTC
NA	13	NA	TRBV15	TRBJ1-1	CATSERGGTEAFF	TGTGCCACCAGCGAGCGGGGTGGCACTGAAGCTTTCTTT
NA	13	NA	TRBV3-1/TRBV3-2	TRBJ1-6	CASQASTNSPLHF	TGTGCCAGCCAAGCATCTACGAATTCACCCCTCCACTTT
NA	14	NA	TRBV6-5	TRBJ1-1	CASSYSGGGTEAFF	TGTGCCAGCAGTTACTCGGGAGGAGGGACTGAAGCTTTCTTT
TRBD2	16	NA	TRBV4-1	TRBJ2-3	CASSQLAGGTTDTQYF	TGCGCCAGCAGCCAACTAGCGGGGGGAACCACAGATACGCAGTATTTT
TRBD2	14	NA	TRBV5-1	TRBJ2-7	CASSLAGGTYEQYF	TGCGCCAGCAGCTTAGCGGGAGGTACCTACGAGCAGTACTTC
NA	14	NA	TRBV19	TRBJ1-2	CASSIDRLTYGYTF	TGTGCCAGTAGTATCGACAGACTCACCTATGGCTACACCTTC
TRBD2	16	NA	TRBV3-1/TRBV3-2	TRBJ2-5	CASSPGLAGGQETQYF	TGTGCCAGCAGCCCCGGACTAGCGGGGGGTCAGGAGACCCAGTACTTC
NA	13	NA	TRBV6-2/TRBV6-3	TRBJ1-1	CASSVQGYTEAFF	TGTGCCAGCAGTGTACAGGGCTACACTGAAGCTTTCTTT
NA	13	NA	TRBV12-5	TRBJ2-5	CASGYTGLETQYF	TGTGCTAGTGGCTATACAGGGTTGGAGACCCAGTACTTC
NA	15	NA	TRBV19	TRBJ2-1	CATATGGLGGNEQFF	TGTGCCACCGCGACCGGAGGACTAGGGGGCAATGAGCAGTTCTTC
TRBD1	14	NA	TRBV19	TRBJ1-2	CASTPVGQGRGYTF	TGTGCCAGTACCCCCGTGGGACAGGGACGGGGCTACACCTTC
TRBD1	15	NA	TRBV4-2	TRBJ1-6	CASSPMDRVESPLHF	TGTGCCAGCAGCCCAATGGACAGGGTTGAATCACCCCTCCACTTT
TRBD1	17	once	TRBV5-4	TRBJ1-1	CASSLVVRGPLNTEAFF	TGTGCCAGCAGCTTGGTTGTCAGGGGGCCATTGAACACTGAAGCTTTCTTT
NA	18	NA	TRBV5-6	TRBJ1-3	CASSLPGSHLLSGNTIYF	TGTGCCAGCAGCTTACCAGGCAGCCACCTCCTCTCTGGAAACACCATATATTTT
TRBD2	15	NA	TRBV6-2/TRBV6-3	TRBJ2-1	CASCHLAGGYNEQFF	TGTGCCAGCTGCCACCTAGCGGGGGGTTACAATGAGCAGTTCTTC
TRBD2	15	NA	TRBV7-3	TRBJ2-2	CASRPGTSASGELFF	TGTGCCAGCAGACCCGGGACTAGCGCCTCCGGGGAGCTGTTTTTT